These T cell receptor beta chains were read from a single sample in a study of blood T cells in healthy people across ages. One entry per CDR3 protein results from TCRdb running MiXCR on the 5' RACE reads. The sample carries 1.5 million to 2 million distinct CDR3 sequences, about 31% recorded once. The source material was blood. The receptors were sampled from a woman in her twenties or thirties in good health. Each CDR3 is given with its conserved first and last residue. The D gene is left open where the match is weak. Rows give clone size only sometimes, using once, few, many, or a class for an expanded clone.

>TRBV18|TRBD2|TRBJ2-1|once
TGTGCCAGCTCACCGTATAGCGGGGGCCGCAATGAGCAGTTCTTC
CASSPYSGGRNEQFF
>TRBV3-1|NA|TRBJ2-7|few
TGTGCCAGCAGCCAAGGCACTACGAGCTACGAGCAGTACTTC
CASSQGTTSYEQYF
>TRBV15|NA|TRBJ2-5|many
TGTGCCACCAGCAATCGGACCTTGTACCAAGAGACCCAGTACTTC
CATSNRTLYQETQYF
>TRBV15|TRBD1|TRBJ2-7|NA
TGTGCCACCAGCAGAGATCCCTTCTCTCCCGGACAGGGGTTGGACGAGCAGTACTTC
CATSRDPFSPGQGLDEQYF
>TRBV20-1|TRBD2|TRBJ2-3|NA
TGCAGTGCCGGGAGGGAAAGCACAGATACGCAGTATTTT
CSAGRESTDTQYF
>TRBV21-1|NA|TRBJ1-5|NA
TGTGCCAGCAGCAAAGGTCAGGGTCTCAATCAGCCCCAGCATTTT
CASSKGQGLNQPQHF
>TRBV7-9|NA|TRBJ2-2|NA
TGTGCCAGCAGCCGAAACAACACCGGGGAGCTGTTTTTT
CASSRNNTGELFF
>TRBV12-3/TRBV12-4|TRBD1|TRBJ1-5|few
TGTGCCAGCAGTTCGGCAGGGGGCTTGCAGCCCCAGCATTTT
CASSSAGGLQPQHF
>TRBV29-1|NA|TRBJ2-5|NA
TGCAGCGTTGTTGTGGGACGTTGGGAGACCCAGTACTTC
CSVVVGRWETQYF
>TRBV14|NA|TRBJ2-1|NA
TGTGCCAGCAGCCAAGATCTCGAGGACAGCTCCTACAATGAGCAGTTCTTC
CASSQDLEDSSYNEQFF
>TRBV7-6|TRBD1|TRBJ2-4|few
TGTGCCAGCAGCACCCTGGACAGGGCCCCAGCCAAAAACATTCAGTACTTC
CASSTLDRAPAKNIQYF
>TRBV11-1|TRBD2|TRBJ2-7|once
TGTGCCAGCAAAAGGGGACTAGCATCCTACGAGCAGTACTTC
CASKRGLASYEQYF
>TRBV5-1|NA|TRBJ1-5|NA
TGTGCCAGCAGCTTGGCGGGGGCAAATCAGCCCCAGCATTTT
CASSLAGANQPQHF
>TRBV27|NA|TRBJ1-4|few
TGTGCCAGCAGTTTTATGTATCAAACTAATGAAAAACTGTTTTTT
CASSFMYQTNEKLFF
>TRBV15|NA|TRBJ2-7|few
TGTGCCACCAGCAGAGATCATCATTTAGGGGGAACCTACGAGCAGTACTTC
CATSRDHHLGGTYEQYF
>TRBV2|TRBD1|TRBJ2-3|NA
TGTGCCAGCAGTGATCAGACAGGGCGCACAGATACGCAGTATTTT
CASSDQTGRTDTQYF
>TRBV12-3/TRBV12-4|TRBD1|TRBJ1-1|NA
TGTGCCAGCATTTTGACAGGGGGAAGAACTGAAGCTTTCTTT
CASILTGGRTEAFF
>TRBV7-9|NA|TRBJ2-1|few
TGTGCCAGCAGCGGATACAAGTCGGGCGAGCAGTTCTTC
CASSGYKSGEQFF
>TRBV4-1|TRBD2|TRBJ2-3|NA
TGCGCCAGCAGCAAGCCCGGGACTAGCGGGGGAGATACGCAGTATTTT
CASSKPGTSGGDTQYF